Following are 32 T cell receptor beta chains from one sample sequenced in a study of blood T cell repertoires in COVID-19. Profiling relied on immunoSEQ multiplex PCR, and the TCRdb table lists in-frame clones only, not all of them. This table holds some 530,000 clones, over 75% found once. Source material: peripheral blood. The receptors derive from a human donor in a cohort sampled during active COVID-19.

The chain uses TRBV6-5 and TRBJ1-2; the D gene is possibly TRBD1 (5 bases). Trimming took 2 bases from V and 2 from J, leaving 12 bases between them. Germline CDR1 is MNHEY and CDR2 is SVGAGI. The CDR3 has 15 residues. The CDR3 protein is CASSYGAQGNYGYTF. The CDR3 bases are TGTGCCAGCAGTTACGGTGCCCAGGGAAACTATGGCTACACCTTC.

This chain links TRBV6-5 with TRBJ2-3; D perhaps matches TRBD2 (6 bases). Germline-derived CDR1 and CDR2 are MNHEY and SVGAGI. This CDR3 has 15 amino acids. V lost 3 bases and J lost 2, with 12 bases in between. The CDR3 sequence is CASSYGRGATDTQYF. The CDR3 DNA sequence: TGTGCCAGCAGTTATGGGCGGGGAGCCACAGATACGCAGTATTTT.

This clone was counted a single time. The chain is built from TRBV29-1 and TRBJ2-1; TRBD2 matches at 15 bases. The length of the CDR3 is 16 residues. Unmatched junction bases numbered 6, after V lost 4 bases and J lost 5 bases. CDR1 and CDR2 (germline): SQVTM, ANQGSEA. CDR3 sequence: CSVAGLAGGPDNEQFF. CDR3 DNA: TGCAGCGTTGCCGGACTAGCGGGAGGGCCGGACAATGAGCAGTTCTTC.

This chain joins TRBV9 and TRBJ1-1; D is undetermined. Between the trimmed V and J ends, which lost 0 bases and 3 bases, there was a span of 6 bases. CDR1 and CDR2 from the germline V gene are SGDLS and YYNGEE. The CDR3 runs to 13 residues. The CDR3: CASSVAFDTEAFF. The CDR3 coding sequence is TGTGCCAGCAGCGTAGCTTTCGACACTGAAGCTTTCTTT.

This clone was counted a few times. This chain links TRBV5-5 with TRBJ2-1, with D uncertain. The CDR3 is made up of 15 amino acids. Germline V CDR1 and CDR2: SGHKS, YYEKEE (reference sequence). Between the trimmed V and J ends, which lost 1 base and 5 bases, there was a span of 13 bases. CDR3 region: CASSLFSSRNNEQFF. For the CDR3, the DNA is TGTGCCAGCAGCTTGTTCAGTTCCAGGAACAATGAGCAGTTCTTC.

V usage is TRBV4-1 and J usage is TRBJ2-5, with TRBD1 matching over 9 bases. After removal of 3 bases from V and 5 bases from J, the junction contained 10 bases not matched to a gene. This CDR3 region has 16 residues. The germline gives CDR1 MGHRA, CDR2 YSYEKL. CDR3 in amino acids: CASSHLPGQGDETQYF. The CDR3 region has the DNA TGCGCCAGCAGCCATCTCCCGGGACAGGGCGACGAGACCCAGTACTTC.

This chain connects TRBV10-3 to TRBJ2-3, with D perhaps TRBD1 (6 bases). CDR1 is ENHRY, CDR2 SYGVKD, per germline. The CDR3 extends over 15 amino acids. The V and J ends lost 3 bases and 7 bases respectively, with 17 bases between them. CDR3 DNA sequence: TGTGCCATCAGTGACGATCCGAGGGGACAAAATACGCAGTATTTT. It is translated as CAISDDPRGQNTQYF.

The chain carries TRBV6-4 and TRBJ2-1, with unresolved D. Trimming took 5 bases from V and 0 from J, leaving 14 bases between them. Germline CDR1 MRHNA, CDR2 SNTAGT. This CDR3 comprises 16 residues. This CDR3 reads CASSPDGASSYNEQFF. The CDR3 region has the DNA TGTGCCAGCAGTCCTGACGGAGCCTCCTCCTACAATGAGCAGTTCTTC.

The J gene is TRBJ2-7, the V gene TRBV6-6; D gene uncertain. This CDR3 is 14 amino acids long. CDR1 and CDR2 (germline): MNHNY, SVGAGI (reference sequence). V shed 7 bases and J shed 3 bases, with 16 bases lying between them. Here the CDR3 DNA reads TGTGCCAGCAACACCCCCCAGGAAGGCTACGAGCAGTACTTC. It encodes CASNTPQEGYEQYF.

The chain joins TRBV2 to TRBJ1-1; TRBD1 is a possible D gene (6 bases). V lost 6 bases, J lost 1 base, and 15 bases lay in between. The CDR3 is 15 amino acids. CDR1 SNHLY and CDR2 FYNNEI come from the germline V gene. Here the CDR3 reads CASSLTGRENTEAFF. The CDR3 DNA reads TGTGCCAGCAGCTTGACAGGCCGGGAGAACACTGAAGCTTTCTTT.

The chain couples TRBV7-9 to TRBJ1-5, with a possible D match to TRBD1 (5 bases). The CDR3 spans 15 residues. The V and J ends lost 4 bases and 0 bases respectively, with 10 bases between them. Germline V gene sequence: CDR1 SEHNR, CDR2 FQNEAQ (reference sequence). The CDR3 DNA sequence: TGTGCCAGCAGCTCCCAGGGTAATAGCAATCAGCCCCAGCATTTT. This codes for CASSSQGNSNQPQHF.

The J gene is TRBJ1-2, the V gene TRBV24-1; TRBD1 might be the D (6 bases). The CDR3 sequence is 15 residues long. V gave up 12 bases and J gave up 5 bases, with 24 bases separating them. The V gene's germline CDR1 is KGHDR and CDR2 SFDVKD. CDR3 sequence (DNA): TGTGCCCCCCAGGCCCCCCTTACAGGGAGTTATGGCTACACCTTC. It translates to CAPQAPLTGSYGYTF.

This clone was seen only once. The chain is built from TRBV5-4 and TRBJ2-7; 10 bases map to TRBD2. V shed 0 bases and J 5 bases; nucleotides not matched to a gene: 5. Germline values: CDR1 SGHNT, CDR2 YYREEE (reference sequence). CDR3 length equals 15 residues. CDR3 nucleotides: TGTGCCAGCAGCTTGGCTCTAGCGGGAGACGACGAGCAGTACTTC. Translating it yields CASSLALAGDDEQYF.

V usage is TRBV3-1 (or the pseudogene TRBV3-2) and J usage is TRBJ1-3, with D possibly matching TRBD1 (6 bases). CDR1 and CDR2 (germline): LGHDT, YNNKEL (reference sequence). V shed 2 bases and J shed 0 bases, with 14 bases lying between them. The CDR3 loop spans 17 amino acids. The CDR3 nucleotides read TGTGCCAGCAGCCAAAGGGACACACTCCCCTCTGGAAACACCATATATTTT. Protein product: CASSQRDTLPSGNTIYF.

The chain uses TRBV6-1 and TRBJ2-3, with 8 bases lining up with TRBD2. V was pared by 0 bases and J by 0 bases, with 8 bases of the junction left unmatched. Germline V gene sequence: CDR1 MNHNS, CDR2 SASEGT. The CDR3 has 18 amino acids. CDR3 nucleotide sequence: TGTGCCAGCAGTGAAGCGGTCTGGGCGGGAGGAAGCACAGATACGCAGTATTTT. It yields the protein CASSEAVWAGGSTDTQYF.

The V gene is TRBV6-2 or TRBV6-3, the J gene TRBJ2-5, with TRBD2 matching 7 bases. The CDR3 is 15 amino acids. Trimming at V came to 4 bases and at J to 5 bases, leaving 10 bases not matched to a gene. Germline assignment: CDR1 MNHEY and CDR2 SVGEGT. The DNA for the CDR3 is TGTGCCAGCAGTTCCCCCCCGGGGGGAAGGGAGACCCAGTACTTC. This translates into CASSSPPGGRETQYF.

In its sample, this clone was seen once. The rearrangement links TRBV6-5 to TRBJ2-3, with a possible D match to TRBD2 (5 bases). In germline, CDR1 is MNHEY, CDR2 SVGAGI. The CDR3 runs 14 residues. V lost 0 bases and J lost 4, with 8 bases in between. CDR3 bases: TGTGCCAGCAGTTACTCACGGGAAGCAGATACGCAGTATTTT. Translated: CASSYSREADTQYF.

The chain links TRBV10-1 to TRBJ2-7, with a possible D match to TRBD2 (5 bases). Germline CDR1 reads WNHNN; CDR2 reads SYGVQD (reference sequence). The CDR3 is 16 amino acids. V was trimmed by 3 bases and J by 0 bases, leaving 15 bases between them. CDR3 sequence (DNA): TGCGCCAGCAGTGACCTAGCAGCGGCTAGCTCCTACGAGCAGTACTTC. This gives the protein CASSDLAAASSYEQYF.

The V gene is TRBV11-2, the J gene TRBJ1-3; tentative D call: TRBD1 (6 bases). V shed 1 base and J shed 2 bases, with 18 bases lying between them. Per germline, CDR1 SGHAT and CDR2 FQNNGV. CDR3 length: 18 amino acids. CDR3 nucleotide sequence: TGTGCCAGCAGCTTAGTAGGGTTGGTGGGGGCGCCTGGAAACACCATATATTTT. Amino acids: CASSLVGLVGAPGNTIYF.

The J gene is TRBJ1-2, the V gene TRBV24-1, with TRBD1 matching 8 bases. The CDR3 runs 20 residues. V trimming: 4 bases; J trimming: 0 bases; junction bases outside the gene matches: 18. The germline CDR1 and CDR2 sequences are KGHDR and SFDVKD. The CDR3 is CATSDRGRTGKSGANYGYTF. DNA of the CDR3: TGTGCCACCAGTGACCGAGGCCGGACAGGGAAATCTGGAGCTAACTATGGCTACACCTTC.

The CDR3 spells CASSALDFNYGYTF. The DNA for the CDR3 is TGTGCCAGCAGCGCCTTGGACTTTAACTATGGCTACACCTTC. The genes are TRBV9 and TRBJ1-2; D not resolved. Trimming removed 3 bases at V and 1 base at J, with 10 bases between. The CDR3 contains 14 residues. Germline V gene sequence: CDR1 SGDLS, CDR2 YYNGEE.

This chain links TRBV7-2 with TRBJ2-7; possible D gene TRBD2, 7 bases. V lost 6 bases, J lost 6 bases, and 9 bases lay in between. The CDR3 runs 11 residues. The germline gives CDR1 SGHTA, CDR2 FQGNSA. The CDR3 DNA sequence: TGTGCCAGCAGAGGGGGGGTCGAGCAGTACTTC. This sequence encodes CASRGGVEQYF.

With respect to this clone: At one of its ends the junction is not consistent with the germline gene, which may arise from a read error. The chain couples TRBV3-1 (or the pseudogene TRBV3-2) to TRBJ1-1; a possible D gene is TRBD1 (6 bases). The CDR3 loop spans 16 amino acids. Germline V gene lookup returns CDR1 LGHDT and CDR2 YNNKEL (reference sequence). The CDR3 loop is CASSQKLQGLKTEAFF. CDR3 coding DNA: TGTGCCAGCAGCCAAAAGCTGCAGGGGTTGAAAACTGAAGCTTTCTTT.

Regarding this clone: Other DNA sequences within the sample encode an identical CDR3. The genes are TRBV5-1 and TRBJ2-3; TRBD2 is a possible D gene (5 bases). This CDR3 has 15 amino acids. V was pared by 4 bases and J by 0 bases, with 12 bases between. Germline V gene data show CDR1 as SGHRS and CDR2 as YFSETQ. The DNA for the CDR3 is TGCGCCAGCAGCCTAGATCGGGGTAGCACAGATACGCAGTATTTT. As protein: CASSLDRGSTDTQYF.

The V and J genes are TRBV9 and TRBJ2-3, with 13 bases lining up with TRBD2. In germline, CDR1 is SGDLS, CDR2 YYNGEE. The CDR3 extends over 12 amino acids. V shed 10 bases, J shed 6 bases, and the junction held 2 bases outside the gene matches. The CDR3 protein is CAGLAGEDTQYF. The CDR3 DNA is TGTGCCGGACTAGCGGGAGAGGATACGCAGTATTTT.

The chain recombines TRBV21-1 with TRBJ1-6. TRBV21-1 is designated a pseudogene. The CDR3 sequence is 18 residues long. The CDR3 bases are TGTGCCAGCAGCACGTTACTCGGAGTTTACTCCTATAATTCACCCCTCCACTTT. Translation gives CASSTLLGVYSYNSPLHF.

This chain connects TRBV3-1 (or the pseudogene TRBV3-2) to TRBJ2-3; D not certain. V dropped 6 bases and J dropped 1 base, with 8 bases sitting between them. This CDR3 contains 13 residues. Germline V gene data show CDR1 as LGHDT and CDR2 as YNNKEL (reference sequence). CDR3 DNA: TGTGCCAGCAGACCCCAGGGCACAGATACGCAGTATTTT. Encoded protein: CASRPQGTDTQYF.

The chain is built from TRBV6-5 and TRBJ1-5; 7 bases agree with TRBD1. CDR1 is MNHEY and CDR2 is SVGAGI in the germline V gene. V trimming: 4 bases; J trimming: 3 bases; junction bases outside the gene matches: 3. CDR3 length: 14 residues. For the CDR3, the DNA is TGTGCCAGCAGTTCCGACAGGGACAATCAGCCCCAGCATTTT. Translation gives CASSSDRDNQPQHF.

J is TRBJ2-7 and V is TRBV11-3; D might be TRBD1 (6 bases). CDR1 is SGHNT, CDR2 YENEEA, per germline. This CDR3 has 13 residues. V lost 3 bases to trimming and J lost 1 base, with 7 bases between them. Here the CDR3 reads CASSLDRSYEQYF. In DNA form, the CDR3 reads TGTGCCAGCAGCTTGGACAGATCCTACGAGCAGTACTTC.

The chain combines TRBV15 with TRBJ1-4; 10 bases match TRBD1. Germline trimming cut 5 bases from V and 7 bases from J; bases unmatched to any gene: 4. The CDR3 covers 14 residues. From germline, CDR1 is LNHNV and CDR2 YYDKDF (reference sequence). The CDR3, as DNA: TGTGCCACCAGCTTGGACAGGGGGACTGAAAAACTGTTTTTT. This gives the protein CATSLDRGTEKLFF.

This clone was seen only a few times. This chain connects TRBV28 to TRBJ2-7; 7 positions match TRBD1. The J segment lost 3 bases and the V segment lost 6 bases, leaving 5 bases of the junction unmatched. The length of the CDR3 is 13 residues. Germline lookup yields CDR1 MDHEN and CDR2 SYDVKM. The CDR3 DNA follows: TGTGCCAGCAGGCGACAGGGATTCTACGAGCAGTACTTC. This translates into CASRRQGFYEQYF.

CDR3 nucleotide sequence: TGTGCCAGCAGCTTGGACAGGCTCGCCGGGGAGCTGTTTTTT. Translated: CASSLDRLAGELFF. J is TRBJ2-2 and V is TRBV7-2; TRBD1 agrees at 7 bases. V was clipped by 3 bases and J by 6 bases; unmatched bases: 4. This CDR3 region has 14 residues. Per germline, CDR1 SGHTA and CDR2 FQGNSA. The full variable domain, rest sourced from reference TRBV7-2 and TRBJ2-2, is GAGVSQSPSNKVTEKGKDVELRCDPISGHTALYWYRQSLGQGLEFLIYFQGNSAPDKSGLPSDRFSAERTGGSVSTLTIQRTQQEDSAVYLCASSLDRLAGELFFGEGSRLTVL.